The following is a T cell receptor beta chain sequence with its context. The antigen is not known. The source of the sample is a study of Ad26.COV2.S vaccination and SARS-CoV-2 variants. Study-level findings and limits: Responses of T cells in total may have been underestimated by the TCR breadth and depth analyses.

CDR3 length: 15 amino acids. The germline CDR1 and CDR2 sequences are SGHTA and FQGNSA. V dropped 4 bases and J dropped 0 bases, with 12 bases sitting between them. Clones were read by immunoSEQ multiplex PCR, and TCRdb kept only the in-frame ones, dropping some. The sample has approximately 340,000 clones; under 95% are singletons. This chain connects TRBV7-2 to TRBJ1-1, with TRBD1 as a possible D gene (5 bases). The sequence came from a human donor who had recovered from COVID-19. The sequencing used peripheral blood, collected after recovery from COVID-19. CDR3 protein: CASSSLPGMNTEAFF. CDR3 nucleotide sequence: TGTGCCAGCAGCTCCCTTCCAGGGATGAACACTGAAGCTTTCTTT.